A selection of T cell receptor beta chains follows, all from one sample in a study of CD4+ T cells in melanoma. Clones were sequenced by immunoSEQ multiplex PCR, and TCRdb holds only the in-frame ones, with some missing. Here the sample spans about 13,000 clones, about 70% being singletons. Sequenced: cells from a culture (not recorded whether cultured in vitro). Every receptor here comes from a human donor with melanoma. CDR3s include the opening cysteine and the closing phenylalanine or tryptophan. D genes are given only for firm matches. Clone size is not always given. Where it is, it says once, few, many or a class for expanded clones.

j_call	clone_size	v_call	d_call	cdr3_nt	cdr3_aa
TRBJ1-2	NA	TRBV29-1	TRBD1	TGCAGCGTTGAGAGGGGGCTCGGGTATGGCTACACCTTC	CSVERGLGYGYTF
TRBJ1-1	NA	TRBV11-1	TRBD1	TGTGCCAGCAGCTTTTCCGACAGGGGGCCCGTTGAAGCTTTCTTT	CASSFSDRGPVEAFF
TRBJ1-2	NA	TRBV6-5	NA	TGTGCCAGCCGCCGGGGGGCCTTTCGAGGCTACACCTTC	CASRRGAFRGYTF
TRBJ1-4	NA	TRBV7-9	NA	TGTGCCAGCAGCCCCCGAAGGGGGGAAAAACTGTTTTTT	CASSPRRGEKLFF
TRBJ1-2	NA	TRBV4-1	NA	TGCGCCAGCAGCCGCTTTGGGGGGAACAACTATGGCTACACCTTC	CASSRFGGNNYGYTF
TRBJ2-5	NA	TRBV29-1	NA	TGCAGCGTTGAAGATCGAAGACAGAGACAAGAGACTCAGTACTTC	CSVEDRRQRQETQYF
TRBJ2-2	NA	TRBV19	TRBD1	TGTGCCAGTAGTATAGGATACAGGGGACGAGGGTCCACCGGGGAGCTGTTTTTT	CASSIGYRGRGSTGELFF
TRBJ1-5	NA	TRBV2	NA	TGTGCCAGCAGTGAAGACAGTCATCAGCCCCAGCATTTT	CASSEDSHQPQHF
TRBJ2-1	NA	TRBV7-3	TRBD2	TGTGCCAGCAGCAAACTAGCGGGGAGCTACAATGAGCAGTTCTTC	CASSKLAGSYNEQFF
TRBJ1-2	NA	TRBV15	NA	TGTGCCACCAGCAGAGGCGGGGGGGCTGACTATGGCTACACCTTC	CATSRGGGADYGYTF
TRBJ1-3	NA	TRBV15	NA	TGTGCCACCAGCAGAGATCTCAGGGACTCTGGAAACACCATATATTTT	CATSRDLRDSGNTIYF
TRBJ1-2	NA	TRBV9	TRBD1	TGTGCCAGCAGCGTAGGGAGGGGGCGGTTAAGTAGCTATGGCTACACCTTC	CASSVGRGRLSSYGYTF
TRBJ1-2	few	TRBV4-1	TRBD1	TGCGCCAGCAGCCAGGCAGGGGGGGTCTTTTATGGCTACACCTTC	CASSQAGGVFYGYTF
TRBJ2-7	NA	TRBV6-5	TRBD2	TGTGCCACCAAGAGGACTAGCGGGGGGGCCTACGAGCAGTACTTC	CATKRTSGGAYEQYF
TRBJ1-6	few	TRBV4-1	TRBD1	TGCGCCAGCAGACCTATTAGGGGGCCTGGGGATTCACCCCTCCACTTT	CASRPIRGPGDSPLHF
TRBJ1-5	NA	TRBV30	TRBD1	TGTGCCTGGAGTACGGGACAGACTCAGCCCCAGCATTTT	CAWSTGQTQPQHF